Following are 29 T cell receptor beta chains from one sample sequenced in a study of blood T cell repertoires in COVID-19. TCRdb's copy holds only in-frame clones and misses some; the assay was immunoSEQ multiplex PCR. The sample lists fewer than 500,000 clones; 80% to 90% were seen once. Sequences were obtained from peripheral blood. The receptor set was obtained from a young man with COVID-19, enrolled during active disease.

J is TRBJ2-7 and V is TRBV23-1; either TRBD1 or TRBD2 may fit D (10 bases each). TRBV23-1 is annotated as an ORF whose role is uncertain. This CDR3 spans 18 amino acids. The germline V and J ends were trimmed by 11 bases and 2 bases, with 31 bases remaining between them. CDR3 amino acids: CAGPKGQGKLAGTYEQYF. CDR3 coding DNA: TGCGCCGGCCCTAAGGGACAGGGGAAACTAGCGGGGACCTACGAGCAGTACTTC.

J is TRBJ2-7 and V is TRBV2, with 12 bases that match TRBD2. The length of the CDR3 is 15 residues. Germline CDR1 reads SNHLY; CDR2 reads FYNNEI. V shed 6 bases, J shed 7 bases, and the junction held 10 bases outside the gene matches. The CDR3 is CASSLGLAGTGEQYF. The CDR3 region has the DNA TGTGCCAGCAGCCTCGGACTAGCGGGGACTGGTGAGCAGTACTTC.

CDR3 coding DNA: TGTGCCAGCAGCCAGTGGGACAGGGAGTCAGCTTTCTTT. Translating it yields CASSQWDRESAFF. V gene TRBV3-1 (or the pseudogene TRBV3-2) combines with J gene TRBJ1-1, with 9 bases that match TRBD1. V shed 3 bases and J 10 bases; nucleotides not matched to a gene: 6. This CDR3 has 13 amino acids. Germline CDR1 reads LGHDT; CDR2 reads YNNKEL (reference sequence).

V gene TRBV11-2 combines with J gene TRBJ1-3; TRBD1 is a possible D gene (5 bases). CDR1 and CDR2 from the germline V gene are SGHAT and FQNNGV. The CDR3 length is 16 residues. With 1 base removed from V and 7 bases from J, the gap between germline ends came to 17 bases. The CDR3 DNA is TGTGCCAGCAGCTTAGCCTCGGGGTCCGGGGGGAACACCATATATTTT. This sequence encodes CASSLASGSGGNTIYF.

The J gene is TRBJ2-3, the V gene TRBV3-1 (or the pseudogene TRBV3-2), with D unclear. V lost 6 bases to trimming and J lost 5 bases, with 18 bases between them. CDR3 length: 15 amino acids. Germline CDR1 LGHDT, CDR2 YNNKEL (reference sequence). DNA of the CDR3: TGTGCCAGCAGTCTTCTCTCCGGGTCACGAGATACGCAGTATTTT. It specifies CASSLLSGSRDTQYF.

For the CDR3, the DNA is TGTGCCAGCAACCCAACCGGGGGGGGCAATGAGCAGTTCTTC. Translated, it gives CASNPTGGGNEQFF. The J gene is TRBJ2-1, the V gene TRBV6-5; 8 bases match TRBD2. This CDR3 contains 14 residues. CDR1 is MNHEY and CDR2 is SVGAGI in the germline V gene. J lost 6 bases, V lost 7 bases, and 8 bases had no gene match.

The V call is TRBV5-1, the J call TRBJ2-3; D is perhaps TRBD2 (6 bases). This CDR3 is built from 15 residues. Germline CDR1 SGHRS, CDR2 YFSETQ. Trimming pared 4 bases from V and 3 bases from J, leaving 15 bases between. As DNA, the CDR3 is TGCGCCAGCAGCGCGGAGGGCGAGGGGACAGATACGCAGTATTTT. It is translated as CASSAEGEGTDTQYF. Full variable domain (outside the CDR3, taken from reference TRBV5-1 and TRBJ2-3): KAGVTQTPRYLIKTRGQQVTLSCSPISGHRSVSWYQQTPGQGLQFLFEYFSETQRNKGNFPGRFSGRQFSNSRSEMNVSTLELGDSALYLCASSAEGEGTDTQYFGPGTRLTVL.

The chain uses TRBV7-8 and TRBJ2-5, with 10 bases identical to TRBD2. The V gene end was trimmed by 5 bases and the J gene end by 5 bases; junction bases not matched to a gene: 8. The CDR3 is 15 residues long. The germline V gene has CDR1 SGHVS and CDR2 FQNEAQ. CDR3 loop: CASSLSGRGGETQYF. CDR3 DNA sequence: TGTGCCAGCAGCCTGAGCGGGAGGGGTGGGGAGACCCAGTACTTC.

This chain joins TRBV11-3 and TRBJ2-5; D ambiguous. This CDR3 comprises 15 residues. V was trimmed by 0 bases and J by 2 bases, leaving 10 bases between them. Germline CDR1 SGHNT, CDR2 YENEEA. The DNA for the CDR3 is TGTGCCAGCAGCTTAGATGCGATCCGGCAAGAGACCCAGTACTTC. Translated, it gives CASSLDAIRQETQYF. Drawing the rest from reference TRBV11-3 and TRBJ2-5, the complete variable domain is EAGVVQSPRYKIIEKKQPVAFWCNPISGHNTLYWYLQNLGQGPELLIRYENEEAVDDSQLPKDRFSAERLKGVDSTLKIQPAELGDSAVYLCASSLDAIRQETQYFGPGTRLLVL.

The rearrangement joins TRBV3-1 (or the pseudogene TRBV3-2) to TRBJ2-2; D gene unclear. The CDR3 sequence is 15 residues long. Germline lookup yields CDR1 LGHDT and CDR2 YNNKEL (reference sequence). Trimming cost V 9 bases and J 1 base, with 15 bases left between them. The CDR3 region has the DNA TGTGCCAGTCCGGCTACAGCCCTGAACACCGGGGAGCTGTTTTTT. Translated: CASPATALNTGELFF.

The chain employs TRBV2 and TRBJ2-1; 10 nucleotides line up with TRBD2. J gave up 4 bases and V 5 bases, and 5 bases lay outside the gene matches. The germline gives CDR1 SNHLY, CDR2 FYNNEI. CDR3 length: 15 amino acids. Here the CDR3 reads CASSISGGAYNEQFF. The CDR3 DNA sequence: TGTGCCAGCAGTATCAGCGGGGGGGCATACAATGAGCAGTTCTTC.

The J gene is TRBJ2-3, the V gene TRBV6-5; TRBD1 matches at 7 bases. CDR1 MNHEY and CDR2 SVGAGI come from the germline V gene. The CDR3 extends over 16 amino acids. With V trimmed by 2 bases and J by 0 bases, 5 bases remained unmatched. Here the CDR3 reads CASSYLPGGSTDTQYF. Written as DNA, the CDR3 is TGTGCCAGCAGTTACCTACCAGGGGGAAGCACAGATACGCAGTATTTT.

The chain joins TRBV23-1 to TRBJ2-7; a possible D gene is TRBD1 (6 bases). TRBV23-1 is an ORF; its function is uncertain. V was shortened by 3 bases and J by 3 bases, with 15 bases between the two germline ends. The CDR3 has 15 amino acids. The CDR3 protein is CASSHPTGTIYEQYF. In DNA, the CDR3 is TGCGCCAGCAGTCACCCGACAGGTACAATCTACGAGCAGTACTTC.

V and J are TRBV12-3 or TRBV12-4 and TRBJ1-6; D call uncertain. Deletions cut 6 bases from V and 8 bases from J, with 11 bases between. This CDR3 has 13 residues. The CDR3 DNA reads TGTGCCAGCAGACCGGACGGGGATTCACCCCTCCACTTT. Translating it yields CASRPDGDSPLHF.

The chain combines TRBV11-3 with TRBJ2-5; D is possibly TRBD1 (6 bases). The CDR3 extends over 14 amino acids. Per germline, CDR1 SGHNT and CDR2 YENEEA. Trimming took 5 bases from V and 0 from J, leaving 10 bases between them. The CDR3 loop reads CASSEDRYQETQYF. The CDR3 DNA is TGTGCCAGCAGCGAAGACAGGTACCAAGAGACCCAGTACTTC.

The count of this clone is one. The chain employs TRBV18 and TRBJ2-4, with TRBD2 identical over 7 bases. CDR1 is KGHSH, CDR2 LQKENI, per germline. This CDR3 contains 16 residues. V dropped 1 base and J dropped 0; count of bases not matched to a gene: 3. The CDR3 spells CASSPLAGLAKNIQYF. DNA of the CDR3: TGTGCCAGCTCACCACTAGCGGGCCTAGCCAAAAACATTCAGTACTTC.

The chain recombines TRBV5-1 with TRBJ2-7; maybe TRBD2 (5 bases). Germline V gives CDR1 SGHRS, CDR2 YFSETQ. Trimming pared 0 bases from V and 2 bases from J, leaving 12 bases between. The CDR3 covers 15 residues. CDR3 protein: CASSLGQEDAYEQYF. Here the CDR3 DNA reads TGCGCCAGCAGCTTGGGGCAGGAGGACGCCTACGAGCAGTACTTC.

The chain couples TRBV24-1 to TRBJ2-1, with D tentatively TRBD2 (6 bases). Trimming took 2 bases from V and 8 from J, leaving 12 bases between them. Germline values: CDR1 KGHDR, CDR2 SFDVKD. The CDR3 spans 14 residues. CDR3 DNA sequence: TGTGCCACCAGTGATTCCGACCCGGGGGATGAGCAGTTCTTC. Its protein product is CATSDSDPGDEQFF.

The gene calls are TRBV19 and TRBJ2-5; D is ambiguous. The CDR3 extends over 14 amino acids. The V and J ends lost 5 bases and 5 bases respectively, with 15 bases between them. Germline CDR1 is LNHDA and CDR2 is SQIVND (reference sequence). The CDR3 DNA reads TGTGCCAGTAGTCATCGGAGCGACTGGGAGACCCAGTACTTC. Translation gives CASSHRSDWETQYF.

The chain recombines TRBV3-1 (or the pseudogene TRBV3-2) with TRBJ1-4, with TRBD1 as a possible D gene (6 bases). V dropped 1 base and J dropped 13 bases, with 28 bases sitting between them. The CDR3 runs to 18 residues. From germline, CDR1 is LGHDT and CDR2 YNNKEL (reference sequence). CDR3 region: CASSQVGRGGVRGYRLFF. For the CDR3, the DNA is TGTGCCAGCAGCCAAGTGGGCAGGGGCGGCGTGAGGGGCTACAGACTGTTTTTT.

The chain carries TRBV7-2 and TRBJ2-7; TRBD1 matches at 7 bases. Germline V gene lookup returns CDR1 SGHTA and CDR2 FQGNSA. V lost 1 base, J lost 2 bases, and 5 bases stayed unmatched. This CDR3 is 15 amino acids long. The CDR3 is CASSLVGQGAYEQYF. The CDR3 DNA reads as TGTGCCAGCAGCTTAGTTGGGCAGGGGGCCTACGAGCAGTACTTC.

The chain uses TRBV6-5 and TRBJ1-2; tentative D call: TRBD1 (6 bases). CDR3 length: 15 amino acids. Germline lookup yields CDR1 MNHEY and CDR2 SVGAGI. V dropped 7 bases and J dropped 0 bases, with 15 bases sitting between them. CDR3 nucleotide sequence: TGTGCCAGCATTTTACGGGACATTTCTAACTATGGCTACACCTTC. The encoded protein is CASILRDISNYGYTF.

V is TRBV5-1 and J is TRBJ1-6, with 10 bases that match TRBD1. The germline V gene has CDR1 SGHRS and CDR2 YFSETQ. This CDR3 region has 15 residues. The J segment lost 5 bases and the V segment lost 4 bases, leaving 3 bases of the junction unmatched. CDR3 in amino acids: CASSPGTGDNSPLHF. CDR3 DNA sequence: TGCGCCAGCAGCCCGGGGACAGGGGATAATTCACCCCTCCACTTT. Using reference TRBV5-1 and TRBJ1-6 for the parts outside the CDR3, the full variable domain is KAGVTQTPRYLIKTRGQQVTLSCSPISGHRSVSWYQQTPGQGLQFLFEYFSETQRNKGNFPGRFSGRQFSNSRSEMNVSTLELGDSALYLCASSPGTGDNSPLHFGNGTRLTVT.

This chain connects TRBV7-2 to TRBJ2-1; 7 bases are shared with TRBD1. There are 15 residues in the CDR3. Germline CDR1 and CDR2: SGHTA and FQGNSA. V was clipped by 5 bases and J by 4 bases; unmatched bases: 8. In DNA, the CDR3 is TGTGCCAGCAGCACGAACAGGGGCGAGTACAATGAGCAGTTCTTC. Protein sequence: CASSTNRGEYNEQFF.

The V call is TRBV5-8, the J call TRBJ1-2; unclear D gene. V dropped 0 bases and J dropped 4 bases, with 7 bases sitting between them. The CDR3 sequence is 13 residues long. Germline V gives CDR1 SGHTS, CDR2 YDEGEE. CDR3: CASSLESLYGYTF. The CDR3 region has the DNA TGTGCCAGCAGCTTGGAGAGCCTCTATGGCTACACCTTC.

Written as DNA, the CDR3 is TGTGCCAGCAGCCAAGATGGGGTCGGGAGGGCCAAATTCTTC. This translates into CASSQDGVGRAKFF. The chain is built from TRBV3-1 (or the pseudogene TRBV3-2) and TRBJ2-1; 8 bases are shared with TRBD2. V lost 0 bases to trimming and J lost 16 bases; unmatched junction nucleotides: 11. In germline, CDR1 is LGHDT, CDR2 YNNKEL (reference sequence). The CDR3 extends over 14 amino acids.

This chain links TRBV7-9 with TRBJ2-7; tentatively, D is TRBD2 (6 bases). From germline, CDR1 is SEHNR and CDR2 FQNEAQ (reference sequence). The CDR3 length is 15 residues. V was trimmed by 6 bases and J by 3 bases, leaving 18 bases between them. CDR3 in amino acids: CASSLRPGVLYEQYF. CDR3 sequence (DNA): TGTGCCAGCAGTCTCCGACCGGGAGTTCTCTACGAGCAGTACTTC. Full variable domain (rest looked up from reference TRBV7-9 and TRBJ2-7): DTGVSQNPRHKITKRGQNVTFRCDPISEHNRLYWYRQTLGQGPEFLTYFQNEAQLEKSRLLSDRFSAERPKGSFSTLEIQRTEQGDSAMYLCASSLRPGVLYEQYFGPGTRLTVT.

Comment on this clone: At one of its ends the junction is not consistent with the germline gene, which may arise from a read error. CDR3 sequence reads: CASSAPKGNAGELFF. The CDR3 DNA reads TGTGCCAGCAGCGCCCCAAAGGGGAACGCCGGGGAGCTGTTTTTT. V and J are TRBV7-6 and TRBJ2-2; D may be TRBD1 (5 bases). The CDR3 sequence is 15 residues long. Per germline, CDR1 SGHVS and CDR2 FNYEAQ.

This clone appeared a few times. The V call is TRBV2, the J call TRBJ2-1; D remains ambiguous. The V gene lost 8 bases and the J gene lost 3 bases, with 8 bases spanning the gap. Germline V lookup: CDR1 SNHLY, CDR2 FYNNEI. This CDR3 spans 12 amino acids. This CDR3 reads CASQRDYNEQFF. The CDR3 nucleotides read TGTGCCAGCCAAAGAGACTACAATGAGCAGTTCTTC.